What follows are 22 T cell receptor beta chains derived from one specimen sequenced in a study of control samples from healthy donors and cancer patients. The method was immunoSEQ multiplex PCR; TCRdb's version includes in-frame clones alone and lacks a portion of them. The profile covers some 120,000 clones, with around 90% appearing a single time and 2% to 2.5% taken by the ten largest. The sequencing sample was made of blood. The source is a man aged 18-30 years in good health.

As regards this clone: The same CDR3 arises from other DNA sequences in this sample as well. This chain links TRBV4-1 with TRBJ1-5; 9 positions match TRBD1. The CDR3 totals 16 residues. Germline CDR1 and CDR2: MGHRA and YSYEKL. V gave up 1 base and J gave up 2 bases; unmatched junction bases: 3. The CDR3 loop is CASSQVDRGGNQPQHF. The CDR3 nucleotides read TGCGCCAGCAGCCAAGTGGACAGGGGAGGCAATCAGCCCCAGCATTTT.

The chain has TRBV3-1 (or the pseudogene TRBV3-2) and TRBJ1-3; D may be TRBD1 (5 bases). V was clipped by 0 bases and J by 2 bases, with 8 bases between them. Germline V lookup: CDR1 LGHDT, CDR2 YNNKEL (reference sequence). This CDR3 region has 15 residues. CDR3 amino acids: CASSQDRVTGNTIYF. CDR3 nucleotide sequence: TGTGCCAGCAGCCAAGACAGGGTCACTGGAAACACCATATATTTT.

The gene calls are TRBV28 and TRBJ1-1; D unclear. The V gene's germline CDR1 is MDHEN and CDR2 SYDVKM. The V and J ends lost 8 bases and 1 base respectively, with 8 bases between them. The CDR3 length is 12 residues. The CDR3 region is CASRWGNTEAFF. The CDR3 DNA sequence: TGTGCCAGCCGGTGGGGGAACACTGAAGCTTTCTTT.

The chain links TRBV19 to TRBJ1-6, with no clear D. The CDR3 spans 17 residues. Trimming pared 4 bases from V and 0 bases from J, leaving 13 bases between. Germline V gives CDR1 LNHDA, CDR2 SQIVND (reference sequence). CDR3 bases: TGTGCCAGTAGTAACCGGTGGAGGAGCTCCTATAATTCACCCCTCCACTTT. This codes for CASSNRWRSSYNSPLHF.

The CDR3 protein is CASRGEALGQETQYF. As DNA, the CDR3 is TGTGCCAGCCGTGGAGAAGCCCTAGGACAAGAGACCCAGTACTTC. This chain connects TRBV28 to TRBJ2-5, with D unclear. The germline V gene encodes CDR1 MDHEN and CDR2 SYDVKM. With 8 bases removed from V and 2 bases from J, the gap between germline ends came to 18 bases. CDR3 length: 15 amino acids.

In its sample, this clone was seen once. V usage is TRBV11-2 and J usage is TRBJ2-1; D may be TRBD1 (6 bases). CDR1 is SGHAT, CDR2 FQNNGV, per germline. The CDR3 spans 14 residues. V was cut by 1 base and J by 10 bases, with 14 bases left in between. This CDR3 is CASSLVAGVGEQFF. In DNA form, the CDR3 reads TGTGCCAGCAGCTTAGTTGCAGGGGTAGGGGAGCAGTTCTTC.

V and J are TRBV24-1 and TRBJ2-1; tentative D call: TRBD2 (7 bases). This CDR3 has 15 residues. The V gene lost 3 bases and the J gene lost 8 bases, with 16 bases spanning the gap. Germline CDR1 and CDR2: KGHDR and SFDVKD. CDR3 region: CATSDRGEGGYEQFF. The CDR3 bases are TGTGCCACCAGTGATAGGGGGGAGGGCGGCTATGAGCAGTTCTTC.

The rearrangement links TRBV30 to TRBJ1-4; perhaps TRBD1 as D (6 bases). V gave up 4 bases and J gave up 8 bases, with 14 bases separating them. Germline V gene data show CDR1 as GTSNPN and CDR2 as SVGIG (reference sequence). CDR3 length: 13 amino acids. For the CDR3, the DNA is TGTGCCTGGACCGTACAGGGATCGGAAAAACTGTTTTTT. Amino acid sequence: CAWTVQGSEKLFF.

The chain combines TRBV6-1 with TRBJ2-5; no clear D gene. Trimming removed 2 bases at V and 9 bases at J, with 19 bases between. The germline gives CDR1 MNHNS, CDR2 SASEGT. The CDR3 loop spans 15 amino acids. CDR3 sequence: CASSEWAAAQVAQYF. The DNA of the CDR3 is TGTGCCAGCAGTGAATGGGCCGCGGCGCAAGTTGCCCAGTACTTC.

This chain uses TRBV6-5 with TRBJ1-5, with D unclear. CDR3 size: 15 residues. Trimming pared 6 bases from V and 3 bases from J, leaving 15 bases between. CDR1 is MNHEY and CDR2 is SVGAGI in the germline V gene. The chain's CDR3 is CASSPSRVNNQPQHF. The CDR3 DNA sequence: TGTGCCAGCAGCCCCTCGAGGGTTAACAATCAGCCCCAGCATTTT.

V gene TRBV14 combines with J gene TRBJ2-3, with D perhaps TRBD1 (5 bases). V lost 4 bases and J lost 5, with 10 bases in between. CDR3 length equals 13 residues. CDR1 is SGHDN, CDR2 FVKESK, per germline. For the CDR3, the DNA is TGTGCCAGCAGCCCCCAGGGTAGAGATACGCAGTATTTT. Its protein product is CASSPQGRDTQYF.

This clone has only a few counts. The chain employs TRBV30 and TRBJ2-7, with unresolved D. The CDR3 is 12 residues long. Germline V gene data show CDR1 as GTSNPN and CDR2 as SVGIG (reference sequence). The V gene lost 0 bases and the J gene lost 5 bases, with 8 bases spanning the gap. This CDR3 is CAWSVRMDEQYF. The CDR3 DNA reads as TGTGCCTGGAGTGTCCGGATGGACGAGCAGTACTTC.

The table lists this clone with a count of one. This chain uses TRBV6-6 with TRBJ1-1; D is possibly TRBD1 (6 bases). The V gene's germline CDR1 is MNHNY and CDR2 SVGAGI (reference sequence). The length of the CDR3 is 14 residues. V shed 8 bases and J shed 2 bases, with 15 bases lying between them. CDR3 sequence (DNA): TGTGCCAGCTTCCAGGGGCCTTTAAACACTGAAGCTTTCTTT. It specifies CASFQGPLNTEAFF.

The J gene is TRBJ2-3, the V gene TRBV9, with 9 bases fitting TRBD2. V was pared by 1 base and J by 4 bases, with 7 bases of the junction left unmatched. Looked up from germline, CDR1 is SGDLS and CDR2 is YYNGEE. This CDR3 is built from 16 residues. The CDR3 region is CASSVRVREGSDTQYF. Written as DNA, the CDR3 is TGTGCCAGCAGCGTACGGGTGCGGGAGGGGTCAGATACGCAGTATTTT. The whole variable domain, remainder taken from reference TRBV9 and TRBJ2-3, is DSGVTQTPKHLITATGQRVTLRCSPRSGDLSVYWYQQSLDQGLQFLIQYYNGEERAKGNILERFSAQQFPDLHSELNLSSLELGDSALYFCASSVRVREGSDTQYFGPGTRLTVL.

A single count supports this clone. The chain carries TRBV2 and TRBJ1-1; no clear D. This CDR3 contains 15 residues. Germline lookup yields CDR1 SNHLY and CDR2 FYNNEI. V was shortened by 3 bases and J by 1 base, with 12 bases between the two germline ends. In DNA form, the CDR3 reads TGTGCCAGCAGTGACCAGTCCGCGGGGAACACTGAAGCTTTCTTT. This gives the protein CASSDQSAGNTEAFF. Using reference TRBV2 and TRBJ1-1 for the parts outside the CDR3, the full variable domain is EPEVTQTPSHQVTQMGQEVILRCVPISNHLYFYWYRQILGQKVEFLVSFYNNEISEKSEIFDDQFSVERPDGSNFTLKIRSTKLEDSAMYFCASSDQSAGNTEAFFGQGTRLTVV.

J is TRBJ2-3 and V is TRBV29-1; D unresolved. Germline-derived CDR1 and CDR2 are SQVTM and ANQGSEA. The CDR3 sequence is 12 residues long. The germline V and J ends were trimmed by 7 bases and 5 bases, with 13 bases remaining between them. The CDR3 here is CSAGEGGDTQYF. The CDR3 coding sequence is TGCAGCGCTGGCGAAGGTGGAGATACGCAGTATTTT.

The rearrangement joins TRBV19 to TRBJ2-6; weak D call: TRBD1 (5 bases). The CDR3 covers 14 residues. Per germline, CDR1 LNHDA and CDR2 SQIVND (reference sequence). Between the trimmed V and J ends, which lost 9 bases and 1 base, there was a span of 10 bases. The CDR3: CASAGFSGANVLTF. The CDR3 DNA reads TGTGCCAGCGCAGGGTTTTCTGGGGCCAACGTCCTGACTTTC.

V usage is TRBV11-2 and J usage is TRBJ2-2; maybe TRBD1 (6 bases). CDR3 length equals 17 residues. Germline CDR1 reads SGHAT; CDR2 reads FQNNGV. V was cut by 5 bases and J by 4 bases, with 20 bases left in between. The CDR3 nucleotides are TGTGCCAGCAGCCTTAACTTCCCGGGACACTTCACCGGGGAGCTGTTTTTT. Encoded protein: CASSLNFPGHFTGELFF.

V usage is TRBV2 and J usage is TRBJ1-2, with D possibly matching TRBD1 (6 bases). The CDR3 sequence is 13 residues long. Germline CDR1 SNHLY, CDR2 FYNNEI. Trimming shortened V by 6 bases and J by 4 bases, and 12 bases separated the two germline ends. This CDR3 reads CASSEDRRYGYTF. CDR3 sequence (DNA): TGTGCCAGCAGCGAGGACAGACGCTATGGCTACACCTTC.

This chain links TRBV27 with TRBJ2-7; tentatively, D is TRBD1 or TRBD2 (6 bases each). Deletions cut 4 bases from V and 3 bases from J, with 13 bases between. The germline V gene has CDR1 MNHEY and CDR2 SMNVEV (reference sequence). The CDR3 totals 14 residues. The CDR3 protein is CASSSRGGNYEQYF. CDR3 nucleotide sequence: TGTGCCAGCAGTTCGCGAGGGGGGAACTACGAGCAGTACTTC.

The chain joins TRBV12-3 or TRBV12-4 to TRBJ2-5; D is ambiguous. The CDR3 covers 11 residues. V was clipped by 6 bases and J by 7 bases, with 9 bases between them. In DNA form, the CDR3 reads TGTGCCAGCAGCCTCCTTGGGACCCAGTACTTC. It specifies CASSLLGTQYF.

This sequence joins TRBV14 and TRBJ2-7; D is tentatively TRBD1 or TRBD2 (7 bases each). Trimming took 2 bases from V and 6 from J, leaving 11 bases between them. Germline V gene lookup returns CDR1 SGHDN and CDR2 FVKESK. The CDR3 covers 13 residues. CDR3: CASSQFRGGEQYF. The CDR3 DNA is TGTGCCAGCAGCCAATTCAGGGGGGGCGAGCAGTACTTC.